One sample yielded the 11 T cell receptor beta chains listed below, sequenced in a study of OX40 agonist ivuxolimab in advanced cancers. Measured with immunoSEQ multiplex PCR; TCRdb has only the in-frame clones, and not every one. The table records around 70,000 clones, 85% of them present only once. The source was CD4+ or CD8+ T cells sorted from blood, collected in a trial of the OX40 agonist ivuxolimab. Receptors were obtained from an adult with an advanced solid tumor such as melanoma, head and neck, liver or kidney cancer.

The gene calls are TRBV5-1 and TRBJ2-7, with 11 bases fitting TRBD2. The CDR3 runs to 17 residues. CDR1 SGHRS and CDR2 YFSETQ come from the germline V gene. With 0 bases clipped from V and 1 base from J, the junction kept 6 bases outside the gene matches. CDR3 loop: CASSLGLAGGGSYEQYF. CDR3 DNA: TGCGCCAGCAGCTTGGGTCTAGCGGGGGGCGGATCCTACGAGCAGTACTTC.

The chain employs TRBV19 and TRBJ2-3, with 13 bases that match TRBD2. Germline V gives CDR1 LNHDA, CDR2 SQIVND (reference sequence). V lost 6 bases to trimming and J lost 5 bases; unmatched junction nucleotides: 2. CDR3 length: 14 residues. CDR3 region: CASRRLAGGDTQYF. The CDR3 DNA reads TGTGCCAGTAGACGACTAGCGGGAGGAGATACGCAGTATTTT.

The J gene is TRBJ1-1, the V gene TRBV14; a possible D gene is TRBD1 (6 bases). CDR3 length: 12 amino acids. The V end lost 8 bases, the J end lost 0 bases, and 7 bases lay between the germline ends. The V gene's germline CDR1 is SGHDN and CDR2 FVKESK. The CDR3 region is CASRGLNTEAFF. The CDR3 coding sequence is TGTGCCAGCCGGGGGCTGAACACTGAAGCTTTCTTT. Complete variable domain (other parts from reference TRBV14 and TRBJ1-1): EAGVTQFPSHSVIEKGQTVTLRCDPISGHDNLYWYRRVMGKEIKFLLHFVKESKQDESGMPNNRFLAERTGGTYSTLKVQPAELEDSGVYFCASRGLNTEAFFGQGTRLTVV.

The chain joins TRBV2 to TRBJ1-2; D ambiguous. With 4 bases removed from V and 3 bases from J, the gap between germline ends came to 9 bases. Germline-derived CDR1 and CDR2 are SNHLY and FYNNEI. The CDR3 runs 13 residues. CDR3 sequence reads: CASSGTADYGYTF. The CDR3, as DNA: TGTGCCAGCAGTGGCACAGCTGACTATGGCTACACCTTC.

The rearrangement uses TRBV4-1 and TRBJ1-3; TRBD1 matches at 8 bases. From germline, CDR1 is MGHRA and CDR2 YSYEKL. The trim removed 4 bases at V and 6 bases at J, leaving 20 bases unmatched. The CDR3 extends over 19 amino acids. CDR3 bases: TGCGCCAGCAGCCGCAACCCGGGACAGGAAGAACGGCGGAAAAACACCATATATTTT. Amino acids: CASSRNPGQEERRKNTIYF.

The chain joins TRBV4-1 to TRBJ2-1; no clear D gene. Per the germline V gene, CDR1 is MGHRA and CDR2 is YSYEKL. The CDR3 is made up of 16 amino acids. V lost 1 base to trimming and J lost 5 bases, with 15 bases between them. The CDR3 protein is CASSQVGQGPNNEQFF. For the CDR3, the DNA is TGCGCCAGCAGCCAAGTAGGTCAAGGCCCCAACAATGAGCAGTTCTTC.

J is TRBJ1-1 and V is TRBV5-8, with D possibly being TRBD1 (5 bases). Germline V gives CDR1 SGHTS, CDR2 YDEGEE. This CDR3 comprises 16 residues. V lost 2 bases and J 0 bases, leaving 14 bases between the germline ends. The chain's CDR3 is CASSFGTDRMNTEAFF. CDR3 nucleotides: TGTGCCAGCAGCTTCGGGACGGACCGTATGAACACTGAAGCTTTCTTT.

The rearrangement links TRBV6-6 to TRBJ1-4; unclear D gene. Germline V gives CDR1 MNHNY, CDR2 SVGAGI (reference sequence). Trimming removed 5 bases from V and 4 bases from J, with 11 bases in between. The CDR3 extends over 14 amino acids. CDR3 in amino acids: CASSLESGNEKLFF. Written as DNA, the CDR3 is TGTGCCAGCAGTCTGGAGAGTGGTAATGAAAAACTGTTTTTT.

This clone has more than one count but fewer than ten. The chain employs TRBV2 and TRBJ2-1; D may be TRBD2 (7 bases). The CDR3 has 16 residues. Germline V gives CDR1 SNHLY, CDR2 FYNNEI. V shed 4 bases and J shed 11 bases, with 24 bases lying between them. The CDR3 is CASSAIPGGPQPKQFF. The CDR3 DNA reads TGTGCCAGCAGTGCGATCCCCGGGGGGCCCCAACCAAAGCAGTTCTTC.

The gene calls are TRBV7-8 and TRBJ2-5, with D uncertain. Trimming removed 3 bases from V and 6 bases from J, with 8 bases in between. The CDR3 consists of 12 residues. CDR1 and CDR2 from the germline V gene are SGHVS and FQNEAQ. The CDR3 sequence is CASSFPSKTQYF. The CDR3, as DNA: TGTGCCAGCAGCTTCCCCTCGAAGACCCAGTACTTC. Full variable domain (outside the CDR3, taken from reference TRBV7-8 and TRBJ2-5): GAGVSQSPRYKVAKRGQDVALRCDPISGHVSLFWYQQALGQGPEFLTYFQNEAQLDKSGLPSDRFFAERPEGSVSTLKIQRTQQEDSAVYLCASSFPSKTQYFGPGTRLLVL.

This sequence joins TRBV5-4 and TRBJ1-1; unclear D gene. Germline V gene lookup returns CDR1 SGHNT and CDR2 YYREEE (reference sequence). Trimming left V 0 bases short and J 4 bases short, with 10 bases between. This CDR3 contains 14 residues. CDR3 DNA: TGTGCCAGCAGCTTGGACCGGGGTGGCACTGAAGCTTTCTTT. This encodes CASSLDRGGTEAFF.